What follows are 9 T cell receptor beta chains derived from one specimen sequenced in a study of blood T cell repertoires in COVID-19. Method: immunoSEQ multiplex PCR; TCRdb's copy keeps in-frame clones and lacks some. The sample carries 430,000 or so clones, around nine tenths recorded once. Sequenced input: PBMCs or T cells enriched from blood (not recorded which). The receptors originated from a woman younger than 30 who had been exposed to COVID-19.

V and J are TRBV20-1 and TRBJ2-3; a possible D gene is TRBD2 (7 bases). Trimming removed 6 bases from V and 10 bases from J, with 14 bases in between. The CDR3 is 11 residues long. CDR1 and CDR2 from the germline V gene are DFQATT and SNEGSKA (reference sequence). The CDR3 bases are TGCAGTGCCACGGGGGGCCGCCCGCAGTATTTT. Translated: CSATGGRPQYF.

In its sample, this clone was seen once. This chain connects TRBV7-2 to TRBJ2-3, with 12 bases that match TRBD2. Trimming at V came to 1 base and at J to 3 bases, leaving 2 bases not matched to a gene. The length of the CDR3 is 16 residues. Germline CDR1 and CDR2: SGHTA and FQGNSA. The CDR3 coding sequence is TGTGCCAGCAGCTTAGAGCTAGCGGGGGGGACAGATACGCAGTATTTT. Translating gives CASSLELAGGTDTQYF.

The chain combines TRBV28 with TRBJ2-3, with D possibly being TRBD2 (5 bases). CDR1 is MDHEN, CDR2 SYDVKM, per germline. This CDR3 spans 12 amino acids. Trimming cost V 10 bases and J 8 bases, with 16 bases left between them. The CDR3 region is CAISNRGGTQYF. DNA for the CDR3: TGTGCCATCTCTAACCGGGGTGGTACGCAGTATTTT.

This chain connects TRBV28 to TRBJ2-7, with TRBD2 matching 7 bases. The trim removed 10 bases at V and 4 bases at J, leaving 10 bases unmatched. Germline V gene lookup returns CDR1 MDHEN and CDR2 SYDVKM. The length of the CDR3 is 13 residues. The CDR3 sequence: CAIREGLGYEQYF. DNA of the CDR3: TGTGCCATTAGGGAGGGACTGGGATACGAGCAGTACTTC.

CDR3 bases: TGTGCCAGCAGCAAACAAGCTAGCGGGGAAAGCTCCTACGAGCAGTACTTC. It specifies CASSKQASGESSYEQYF. The genes are TRBV21-1 and TRBJ2-7; TRBD2 is the table's D call, not checked against the DNA. TRBV21-1 is termed a pseudogene. This CDR3 region has 17 residues.

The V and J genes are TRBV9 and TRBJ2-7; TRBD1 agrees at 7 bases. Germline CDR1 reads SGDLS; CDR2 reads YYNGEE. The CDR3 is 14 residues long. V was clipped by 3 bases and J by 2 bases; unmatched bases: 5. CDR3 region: CASSAGTDTYEQYF. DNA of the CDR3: TGTGCCAGCAGCGCCGGGACAGATACCTACGAGCAGTACTTC.

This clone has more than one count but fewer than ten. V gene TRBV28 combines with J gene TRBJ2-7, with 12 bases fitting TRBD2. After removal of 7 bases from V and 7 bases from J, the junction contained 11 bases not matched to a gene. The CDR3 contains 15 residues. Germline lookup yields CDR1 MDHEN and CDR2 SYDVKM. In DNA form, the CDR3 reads TGTGCCAGCACCCCGGCTAGCGGGAGGGCCGAAGAGCAGTACTTC. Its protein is CASTPASGRAEEQYF.

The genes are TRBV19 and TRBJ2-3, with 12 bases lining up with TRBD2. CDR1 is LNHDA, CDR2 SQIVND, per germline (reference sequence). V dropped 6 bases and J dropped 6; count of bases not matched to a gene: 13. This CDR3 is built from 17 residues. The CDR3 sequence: CASRVMLAGGQLDTQYF. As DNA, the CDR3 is TGTGCCAGTAGGGTGATGCTAGCGGGAGGGCAATTGGATACGCAGTATTTT.

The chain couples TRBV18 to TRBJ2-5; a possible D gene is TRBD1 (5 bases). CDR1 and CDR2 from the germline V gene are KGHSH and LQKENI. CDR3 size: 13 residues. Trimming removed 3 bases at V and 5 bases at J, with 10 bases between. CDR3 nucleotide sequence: TGTGCCAGCTCACCCCAGGCAGGGGAGACCCAGTACTTC. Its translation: CASSPQAGETQYF.